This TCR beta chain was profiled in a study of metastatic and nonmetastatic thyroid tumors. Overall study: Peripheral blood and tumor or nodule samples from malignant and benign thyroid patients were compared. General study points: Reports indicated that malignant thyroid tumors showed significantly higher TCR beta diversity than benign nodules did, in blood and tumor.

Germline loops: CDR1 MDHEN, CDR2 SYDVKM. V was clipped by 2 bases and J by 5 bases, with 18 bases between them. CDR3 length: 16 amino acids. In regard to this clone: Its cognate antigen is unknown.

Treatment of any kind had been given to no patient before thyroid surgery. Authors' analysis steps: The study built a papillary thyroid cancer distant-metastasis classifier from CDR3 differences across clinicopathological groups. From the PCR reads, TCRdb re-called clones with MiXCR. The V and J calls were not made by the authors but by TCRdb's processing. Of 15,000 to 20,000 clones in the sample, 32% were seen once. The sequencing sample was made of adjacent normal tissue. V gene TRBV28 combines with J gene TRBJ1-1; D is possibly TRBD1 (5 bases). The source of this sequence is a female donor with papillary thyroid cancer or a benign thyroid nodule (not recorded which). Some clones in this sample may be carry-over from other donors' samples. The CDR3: CASSLGGRAGRTEAFF. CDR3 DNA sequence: TGTGCCAGCAGTTTAGGGGGGAGGGCAGGGCGAACTGAAGCTTTCTTT. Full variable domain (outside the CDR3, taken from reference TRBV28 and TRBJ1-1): DVKVTQSSRYLVKRTGEKVFLECVQDMDHENMFWYRQDPGLGLRLIYFSYDVKMKEKGDIPEGYSVSREKKERFSLILESASTNQTSMYLCASSLGGRAGRTEAFFGQGTRLTVV.